This T cell receptor (beta chain) derives from a study of cytomegalovirus exposure and HLA in healthy donors. PCR primers comprised 60 Vbeta and 13 Jbeta primers. Authors' methods: A later analysis tallied tens of millions of unique TCR beta chains, some 10 million of them shared. Sequenced by immunoSEQ multiplex PCR; TCRdb stores in-frame clones only, minus some. V and J calls and clone size are given by that table; D and trimming were obtained from the DNA. This table holds hundreds of thousands of clones, 60% to 80% found once. The V gene lost 4 bases and the J gene lost 5 bases, with 9 bases spanning the gap. The CDR3 contains 12 residues. CDR1 is MDHEN and CDR2 is SYDVKM in the germline V gene.

The chain links TRBV28 to TRBJ2-7, with TRBD2 as a possible D gene (5 bases). This sequence originates from a male donor in good health and CMV-seronegative. Input material: PBMCs. The CDR3 reads CASSSARDEQYF. CDR3 nucleotides: TGTGCCAGCAGTTCCGCGAGGGACGAGCAGTACTTC.